Presented here are 24 T cell receptor beta chains from one specimen sequenced in a study of neurological immune-mediated disorders. TCRdb passed the 5' RACE reads through MiXCR, listing each CDR3 protein once. The data hold about 55,000 distinct CDR3 sequences, with around 3.8% observed a single time. What was sequenced was CD4+ T cells from blood. These receptors were collected from a woman aged 40 to 50 with multiple sclerosis.

Ten or more counts support this clonotype. The chain recombines TRBV18 with TRBJ1-4; possibly TRBD1 for D (5 bases). Germline V gene lookup returns CDR1 KGHSH and CDR2 LQKENI. Trimming removed 3 bases from V and 6 bases from J, with 17 bases in between. The CDR3 totals 16 residues. CDR3 amino acids: CASSPQPPGTDEKLFF. CDR3 DNA: TGTGCCAGCTCACCGCAGCCCCCAGGGACGGATGAAAAACTGTTTTTT.

This clonotype has ten or more counts. This sequence joins TRBV20-1 and TRBJ1-2, with 9 nucleotides matching TRBD1. The V segment lost 8 bases and the J segment 4 bases; nucleotides outside the gene matches: 5. This CDR3 is 12 amino acids long. CDR1 is DFQATT, CDR2 SNEGSKA, per germline (reference sequence). CDR3 sequence (DNA): TGCAGTTCCGGGACAGGGCTCTATGGCTACACCTTC. This gives the protein CSSGTGLYGYTF.

This clonotype was seen ten or more times. The genes are TRBV2 and TRBJ1-5; no definite D call. Germline values: CDR1 SNHLY, CDR2 FYNNEI. The V gene lost 3 bases and the J gene lost 0 bases, with 9 bases spanning the gap. The CDR3 has 15 residues. In DNA form, the CDR3 reads TGTGCCAGCAGTGATCTGGATCTTAGCAATCAGCCCCAGCATTTT. This encodes CASSDLDLSNQPQHF.

At least ten counts were recorded for this clonotype. J is TRBJ2-1 and V is TRBV4-2; TRBD2 agrees at 8 bases. V shed 0 bases, J shed 2 bases, and the junction held 6 bases outside the gene matches. CDR1 is LGHNA, CDR2 YNFKEQ, per germline. The CDR3 consists of 17 residues. CDR3 in amino acids: CASSQDAGLGAYNEQFF. CDR3 nucleotide sequence: TGTGCCAGCAGCCAAGATGCGGGACTAGGTGCCTACAATGAGCAGTTCTTC.

This clonotype was counted at least ten times. The chain couples TRBV20-1 to TRBJ1-5; D is possibly TRBD1 (6 bases). Deletions cut 6 bases from V and 4 bases from J, with 10 bases between. Germline lookup yields CDR1 DFQATT and CDR2 SNEGSKA (reference sequence). CDR3 length equals 12 residues. CDR3 sequence (DNA): TGCAGTGCCGAGGGGGGGAATCAGCCCCAGCATTTT. Amino acid sequence: CSAEGGNQPQHF.

At least ten counts were recorded for this clonotype. V is TRBV20-1 and J is TRBJ2-1; D is ambiguous. Germline V CDR1 and CDR2: DFQATT, SNEGSKA (reference sequence). V was pared by 3 bases and J by 0 bases, with 9 bases between. This CDR3 is built from 14 residues. CDR3 amino acids: CSARPAFSYNEQFF. Written as DNA, the CDR3 is TGCAGTGCTAGGCCCGCATTCTCCTACAATGAGCAGTTCTTC.

This clonotype was observed at least ten times. The chain's CDR3 is CASSLSSGGHTLAKNIQYF. For the CDR3, the DNA is TGTGCCAGCAGTTTATCTAGCGGGGGGCATACCCTAGCCAAAAACATTCAGTACTTC. The chain recombines TRBV27 with TRBJ2-4, with 10 positions matching TRBD2. Germline V gene lookup returns CDR1 MNHEY and CDR2 SMNVEV (reference sequence). Trimming at V came to 0 bases and at J to 0 bases, leaving 8 bases not matched to a gene. This CDR3 region has 19 residues.

Ten or more counts support this clonotype. The chain links TRBV10-3 to TRBJ2-2; a weak D match, TRBD1 (6 bases). Trimming removed 10 bases at V and 3 bases at J, with 18 bases between. The CDR3 extends over 15 amino acids. Germline V lookup: CDR1 ENHRY, CDR2 SYGVKD. This CDR3 is CASSRDTSDTGELFF. In DNA, the CDR3 is TGTGCCAGCTCCCGGGACACGAGTGACACCGGGGAGCTGTTTTTT.

Many counts were recorded for this clonotype. The rearrangement uses TRBV6-5 and TRBJ1-5, with D possibly TRBD1 on 6 matching bases. Germline V CDR1 and CDR2: MNHEY, SVGAGI. V was trimmed by 0 bases and J by 7 bases, leaving 13 bases between them. CDR3 size: 15 residues. In nucleotides, the CDR3 is TGTGCCAGCAGTTACTCGTGGGGGGCTGGGCAGCCCCAGCATTTT. Protein sequence: CASSYSWGAGQPQHF.

This clonotype was observed many times. This chain uses TRBV7-8 with TRBJ2-3, with 8 positions matching TRBD2. Germline CDR1 is SGHVS and CDR2 is FQNEAQ. There are 17 residues in the CDR3. Germline trimming cut 8 bases from V and 2 bases from J; bases unmatched to any gene: 15. CDR3: CASRRGGAVHPTDTQYF. The CDR3, as DNA: TGTGCCAGCCGCCGGGGGGGGGCAGTCCACCCCACAGATACGCAGTATTTT.

This clonotype showed up many times. The chain uses TRBV6-1 and TRBJ1-2; 7 nucleotides match TRBD1. The CDR3 contains 14 residues. CDR1 and CDR2 from the germline V gene are MNHNS and SASEGT. Trimming removed 5 bases from V and 4 bases from J; junction bases left unmatched: 7. CDR3 sequence: CASSTGDAVYGYTF. In nucleotides, the CDR3 is TGTGCCAGCAGTACAGGGGATGCCGTCTATGGCTACACCTTC.

This clonotype has a count of ten or more. The genes are TRBV7-2 and TRBJ2-1; D is undetermined. The CDR3 has 14 amino acids. V lost 2 bases and J 3 bases, leaving 8 bases between the germline ends. Germline V gives CDR1 SGHTA, CDR2 FQGNSA. The CDR3 bases are TGTGCCAGCAGCTTATTGACGGTCTACAATGAGCAGTTCTTC. Its translation: CASSLLTVYNEQFF.

This clonotype was seen many times. J is TRBJ2-7 and V is TRBV20-1, with 12 bases that match TRBD1. Germline trimming cut 1 base from V and 4 bases from J; bases unmatched to any gene: 2. Germline V gene data show CDR1 as DFQATT and CDR2 as SNEGSKA (reference sequence). The CDR3 totals 14 residues. CDR3 loop: CSARGGQGAYEQYF. The DNA for the CDR3 is TGCAGTGCTAGAGGGGGACAGGGGGCATACGAGCAGTACTTC.

This clonotype was counted a few times. The rearrangement joins TRBV29-1 to TRBJ1-3; 10 bases fit TRBD1. The CDR3 runs 14 residues. From germline, CDR1 is SQVTM and CDR2 ANQGSEA. The junction had 2 bases not matched to a gene; V was cut back by 4 bases and J by 2 bases. CDR3 sequence reads: CSVGGTGAGNTIYF. Here the CDR3 DNA reads TGCAGCGTTGGAGGGACAGGGGCTGGAAACACCATATATTTT.

This clonotype was counted at least ten times. CDR3 protein: CASSSNSARTEAFF. As DNA, the CDR3 is TGTGCCAGCAGCTCCAACTCGGCCAGAACTGAAGCTTTCTTT. This chain connects TRBV7-9 to TRBJ1-1; no reliable D call. Germline assignment: CDR1 SEHNR and CDR2 FQNEAQ (reference sequence). CDR3 length: 14 residues. The ends were cut back, 4 bases at V and 5 bases at J, with 14 bases in the middle.

This clonotype was observed many times. The chain recombines TRBV20-1 with TRBJ1-2; the match to TRBD1 covers 7 bases. CDR3 size: 17 residues. J lost 0 bases, V lost 0 bases, and 10 bases had no gene match. CDR1 and CDR2 from the germline V gene are DFQATT and SNEGSKA (reference sequence). The CDR3 region has the DNA TGCAGTGCTAGAGATGACGGGCAAGGGACAGCTAACTATGGCTACACCTTC. Amino acids: CSARDDGQGTANYGYTF.

This clonotype was counted many times. The V and J genes are TRBV9 and TRBJ2-3; 10 bases fit TRBD2. The germline CDR1 and CDR2 sequences are SGDLS and YYNGEE. The junction had 8 bases not matched to a gene; V was cut back by 4 bases and J by 3 bases. The CDR3 consists of 16 residues. The CDR3 DNA reads TGTGCCAGCAGCCCCTTCCTAGCGGGGGTAACAGATACGCAGTATTTT. Protein sequence: CASSPFLAGVTDTQYF.

This clonotype was observed at least ten times. V gene TRBV20-1 combines with J gene TRBJ2-3, with D unresolved. The CDR3 runs 13 residues. Germline assignment: CDR1 DFQATT and CDR2 SNEGSKA (reference sequence). V was cut by 3 bases and J by 0 bases, with 7 bases left in between. CDR3 bases: TGCAGTGCTAGGCCGGGTAGCACAGATACGCAGTATTTT. Translating gives CSARPGSTDTQYF.

Details on this clonotype: This CDR3 is missing its conserved last phenylalanine or tryptophan, likely due to a read error. The CDR3 coding sequence is TGTGCCAGCAGCCAAGAGATTGTAGCGGAAAGCTCATACGAGCAGTACTTA. This gives the protein CASSQEIVAESSYEQYL. V usage is TRBV3-1 and J usage is TRBJ2-7; D perhaps matches TRBD2 (6 bases). Trimming cost V 0 bases and J 4 bases, with 19 bases left between them. This CDR3 is 17 amino acids long. The germline CDR1 and CDR2 sequences are LGHDT and YNNKEL (reference sequence).

In this sample, this clonotype turned up many times. V usage is TRBV20-1 and J usage is TRBJ1-6; TRBD1 is a possible D gene (5 bases). CDR1 and CDR2 (germline): DFQATT, SNEGSKA (reference sequence). The CDR3 sequence is 12 residues long. Trimming cost V 3 bases and J 8 bases, with 8 bases left between them. Here the CDR3 reads CSASLGDSPLHF. DNA of the CDR3: TGCAGTGCTAGCTTAGGGGATTCACCCCTCCACTTT.

This clonotype was found many times. The chain is built from TRBV20-1 and TRBJ2-5; 13 bases fit TRBD2. Germline lookup yields CDR1 DFQATT and CDR2 SNEGSKA (reference sequence). V was pared by 6 bases and J by 4 bases, with 8 bases of the junction left unmatched. This CDR3 contains 15 residues. The CDR3 loop reads CSARTSGGLGETQYF. The CDR3 nucleotides are TGCAGTGCACGGACTAGCGGGGGTCTTGGAGAGACCCAGTACTTC.

This clonotype has a count of ten or more. The chain couples TRBV20-1 to TRBJ2-7, with D possibly being TRBD1 or TRBD2 (5 bases each). Trimming removed 5 bases from V and 7 bases from J, with 18 bases in between. The CDR3 has 13 amino acids. The germline CDR1 and CDR2 sequences are DFQATT and SNEGSKA (reference sequence). The CDR3 DNA reads as TGCAGTGCTGATGCCACGGGGCTGGGGGAGCAGTACTTC. It translates to CSADATGLGEQYF.

This clonotype was seen at least ten times. This sequence joins TRBV2 and TRBJ2-2, with D perhaps matching TRBD1 (6 bases). The germline CDR1 and CDR2 sequences are SNHLY and FYNNEI. This CDR3 is 15 amino acids long. Deletions cut 7 bases from V and 1 base from J, with 13 bases between. The CDR3 DNA is TGTGCCAGCACCTTACAGGGTTGGAACACCGGGGAGCTGTTTTTT. As protein: CASTLQGWNTGELFF. Complete variable domain (other parts from reference TRBV2 and TRBJ2-2): EPEVTQTPSHQVTQMGQEVILRCVPISNHLYFYWYRQILGQKVEFLVSFYNNEISEKSEIFDDQFSVERPDGSNFTLKIRSTKLEDSAMYFCASTLQGWNTGELFFGEGSRLTVL.

This clonotype was recorded many times. J is TRBJ1-2 and V is TRBV12-3 or TRBV12-4; D call uncertain. The V end was cut by 2 bases, the J end by 5 bases, with 15 bases between. The CDR3 runs to 15 residues. This CDR3 is CASSLKIVGEYGYTF. CDR3 DNA: TGTGCCAGCAGTTTAAAAATCGTGGGAGAATATGGCTACACCTTC.